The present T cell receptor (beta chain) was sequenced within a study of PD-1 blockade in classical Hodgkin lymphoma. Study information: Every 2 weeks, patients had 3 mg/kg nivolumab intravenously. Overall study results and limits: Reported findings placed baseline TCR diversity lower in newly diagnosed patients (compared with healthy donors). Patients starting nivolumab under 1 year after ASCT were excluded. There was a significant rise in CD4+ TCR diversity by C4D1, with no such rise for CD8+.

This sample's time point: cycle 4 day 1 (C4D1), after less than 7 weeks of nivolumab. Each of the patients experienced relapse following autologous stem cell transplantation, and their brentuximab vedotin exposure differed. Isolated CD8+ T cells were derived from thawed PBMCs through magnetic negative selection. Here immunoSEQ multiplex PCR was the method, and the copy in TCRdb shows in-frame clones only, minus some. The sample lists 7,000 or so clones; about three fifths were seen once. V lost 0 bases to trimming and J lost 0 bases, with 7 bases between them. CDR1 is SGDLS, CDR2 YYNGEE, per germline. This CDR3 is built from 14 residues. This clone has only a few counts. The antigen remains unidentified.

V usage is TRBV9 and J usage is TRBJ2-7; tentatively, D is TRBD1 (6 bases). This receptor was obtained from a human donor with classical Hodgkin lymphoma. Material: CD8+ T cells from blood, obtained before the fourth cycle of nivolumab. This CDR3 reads CASSVEDSSYEQYF. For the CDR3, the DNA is TGTGCCAGCAGCGTAGAGGACAGCTCCTACGAGCAGTACTTC.